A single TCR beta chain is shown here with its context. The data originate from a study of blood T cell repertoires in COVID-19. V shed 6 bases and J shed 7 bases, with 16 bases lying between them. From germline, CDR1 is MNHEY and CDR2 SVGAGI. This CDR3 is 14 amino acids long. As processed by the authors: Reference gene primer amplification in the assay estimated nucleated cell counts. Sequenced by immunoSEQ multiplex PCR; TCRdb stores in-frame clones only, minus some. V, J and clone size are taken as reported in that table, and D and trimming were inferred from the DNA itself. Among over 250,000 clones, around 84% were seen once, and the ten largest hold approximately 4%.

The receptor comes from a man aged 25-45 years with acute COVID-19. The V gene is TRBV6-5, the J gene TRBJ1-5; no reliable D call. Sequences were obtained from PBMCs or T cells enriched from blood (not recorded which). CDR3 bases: TGTGCCAGCAGGAGTCAGCGGGCCCGCCAGCCCCAGCATTTT. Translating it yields CASRSQRARQPQHF.